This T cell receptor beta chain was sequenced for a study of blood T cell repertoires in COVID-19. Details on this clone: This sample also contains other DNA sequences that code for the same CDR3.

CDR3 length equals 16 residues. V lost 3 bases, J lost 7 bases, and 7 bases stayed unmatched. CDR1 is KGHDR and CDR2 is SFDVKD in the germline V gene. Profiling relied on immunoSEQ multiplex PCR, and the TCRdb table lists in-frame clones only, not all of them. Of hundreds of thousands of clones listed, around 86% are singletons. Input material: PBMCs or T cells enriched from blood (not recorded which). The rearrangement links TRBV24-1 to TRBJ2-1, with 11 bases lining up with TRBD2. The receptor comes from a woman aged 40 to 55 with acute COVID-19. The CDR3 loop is CATSDGGTSGKNEQFF. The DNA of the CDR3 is TGTGCCACCAGTGATGGAGGGACTAGCGGCAAGAATGAGCAGTTCTTC.